This T cell receptor (beta chain) was retrieved from a study of cytomegalovirus exposure and HLA in healthy donors. Study at large: As an earlier analysis found, about 190 million T cells yielded about 120 million unique TCR beta sequences. Notes on the study in general: Common viral pathogens (according to a later analysis) appeared linked to several of the most significant clusters. Later genetic work tied a missense DCLRE1C variant to beta-chain V and J trimming.

Remarks on this clone: Its antigen is unknown.

Trimming removed 5 bases at V and 2 bases at J, with 6 bases between. In germline, CDR1 is MDHEN, CDR2 SYDVKM. The CDR3 extends over 12 amino acids. The primer mix had 60 Vbeta and 13 Jbeta primers. In the source study's methods: An analysis that came later counted tens of millions of unique TCR beta chains, approximately 10 million shared. Assay: immunoSEQ multiplex PCR; the TCRdb copy retains only in-frame clones and omits some. V, J and clone size derive from that table, while D and trimming were established from the DNA sequence. Here the sample table reports over 65,000 clones. The gene calls are TRBV28 and TRBJ1-1, with no clear D. Specimen: PBMCs. The source is a woman in her 30s in good health and CMV-seronegative. CDR3 amino acids: CASSPSNTEAFF. Written as DNA, the CDR3 is TGTGCCAGCAGTCCCAGTAACACTGAAGCTTTCTTT.